This paragraph covers one T cell receptor (beta chain) sequence. This specimen comes from a study of blood T cell repertoires in COVID-19. V was pared by 3 bases and J by 5 bases, with 14 bases between. Germline V lookup: CDR1 MDHEN, CDR2 SYDVKM. CDR3 length: 15 amino acids. The data were produced by immunoSEQ multiplex PCR, yet TCRdb's version contains in-frame clones alone and is incomplete. The sample comprises under 300,000 clones, approximately 90% of which are singletons, and roughly 2.3% rests with the top ten. Study members were between roughly 18 and 100 years old and lived in 24 US regions. Participants were placed into cohorts based on the clinical history they reported. The recovered donors of Cohort 3 showed two negative PCRs, clearance, or symptom resolution.

This rearrangement joins TRBV28 to TRBJ1-5; tentatively, D is TRBD1 (6 bases). The clonotype originates from a woman aged 18-29 years who had recovered from COVID-19. Sequenced input: PBMCs or T cells enriched from blood (not recorded which). For the CDR3, the DNA is TGTGCCAGCAGTTTTCCGGGGGGCCCGGATCAGCCCCAGCATTTT. This gives the protein CASSFPGGPDQPQHF.